The rows below give T cell receptor beta chains drawn from one sample of a study of shared clonotypes between healthy human individuals. Only in-frame clones appear in the TCRdb table, and some are missing; sequencing was by immunoSEQ multiplex PCR. Of 950,000 to 1,300,000 clones in the sample, about 70% were seen once. Sequencing was performed on memory CD4+ T cells sorted from blood. Receptor source: a man between 18 and 35 years old in good health. Both conserved end residues are part of each CDR3. D genes are given only for firm matches.

d_gene: -; v_gene: TRBV15; j_gene: TRBJ1-5; CDR3aa: CATSRGDSRGNQPQHF
d_gene: -; v_gene: TRBV5-1; j_gene: TRBJ2-7; CDR3aa: CASSLGPRVYEQYF
d_gene: -; v_gene: TRBV30; j_gene: TRBJ2-7; CDR3aa: CAWAPFATSSYEQYF
d_gene: -; v_gene: TRBV18; j_gene: TRBJ2-5; CDR3aa: CASSGPQETQYF
d_gene: TRBD1; v_gene: TRBV5-1; j_gene: TRBJ1-5; CDR3aa: CASAQGGPNQPQHF
d_gene: -; v_gene: TRBV5-1; j_gene: TRBJ2-7; CDR3aa: CASSFPGYEQYF
d_gene: TRBD2; v_gene: TRBV5-1; j_gene: TRBJ2-2; CDR3aa: CASRLAGSTGELFF
d_gene: TRBD2; v_gene: TRBV5-4; j_gene: TRBJ2-1; CDR3aa: CASSSRLARSSYNEQFF
d_gene: TRBD2; v_gene: TRBV9; j_gene: TRBJ2-3; CDR3aa: CASSLTSGTVDTQYF
d_gene: TRBD1; v_gene: TRBV5-5; j_gene: TRBJ2-7; CDR3aa: CASSLAGQGASYEQYF
d_gene: -; v_gene: TRBV11-2; j_gene: TRBJ2-1; CDR3aa: CASSLDGGPYNEQFF
d_gene: -; v_gene: TRBV19; j_gene: TRBJ2-7; CDR3aa: CASSIPGSYEQYF
d_gene: -; v_gene: TRBV21-1; j_gene: TRBJ1-4; CDR3aa: CASSSRRNAFEFEGRYEKLFF
d_gene: -; v_gene: TRBV6-1; j_gene: TRBJ1-6; CDR3aa: CASSEGLYNSPLHF
d_gene: TRBD1; v_gene: TRBV18; j_gene: TRBJ1-3; CDR3aa: CASSAGQSISGNTIYF
d_gene: -; v_gene: TRBV7-9; j_gene: TRBJ1-2; CDR3aa: CASSRLSGYTF
d_gene: TRBD2; v_gene: TRBV4-3; j_gene: TRBJ2-1; CDR3aa: CASSQDSLVLPGRESYNEQFF
d_gene: -; v_gene: TRBV7-2; j_gene: TRBJ2-5; CDR3aa: CASSLGTRNQETQYF
d_gene: TRBD2; v_gene: TRBV5-5; j_gene: TRBJ2-2; CDR3aa: CASSFGLAEANTGELFF
d_gene: TRBD2; v_gene: TRBV7-6; j_gene: TRBJ2-5; CDR3aa: CASSTWGRLAGGRGETQYF
d_gene: -; v_gene: TRBV6-6; j_gene: TRBJ1-2; CDR3aa: CASRPGSNYGYTF
d_gene: -; v_gene: TRBV18; j_gene: TRBJ2-1; CDR3aa: CASSPGNEQFF
d_gene: TRBD2; v_gene: TRBV11-2; j_gene: TRBJ2-3; CDR3aa: CASSLDVRRGGADTQYF
d_gene: TRBD2; v_gene: TRBV30; j_gene: TRBJ2-1; CDR3aa: CAWSFSPRAGANNEQFF
d_gene: -; v_gene: TRBV7-8; j_gene: TRBJ2-7; CDR3aa: CASSLFRDLKKEQYF
d_gene: TRBD1; v_gene: TRBV28; j_gene: TRBJ2-5; CDR3aa: CASSKQGGGGETQYF
d_gene: TRBD1; v_gene: TRBV29-1; j_gene: TRBJ1-1; CDR3aa: CSVKTGGNTEAFF
d_gene: -; v_gene: TRBV10-1; j_gene: TRBJ1-6; CDR3aa: CASSRTGNSPLHF
d_gene: -; v_gene: TRBV5-1; j_gene: TRBJ2-4; CDR3aa: CASSLEQNPAKNIQYF
d_gene: -; v_gene: TRBV18; j_gene: TRBJ2-5; CDR3aa: CASSPTGTQYF
d_gene: TRBD2; v_gene: TRBV4-3; j_gene: TRBJ2-1; CDR3aa: CASSQRAGGLAGAGGEGEQFF
d_gene: -; v_gene: TRBV2; j_gene: TRBJ2-7; CDR3aa: CASAVGGPGEQYF
d_gene: TRBD1; v_gene: TRBV29-1; j_gene: TRBJ1-5; CDR3aa: CSVGGTDPNQPQHF
d_gene: TRBD1; v_gene: TRBV10-3; j_gene: TRBJ1-2; CDR3aa: CAISGQGGGYTF
d_gene: TRBD1; v_gene: TRBV9; j_gene: TRBJ1-3; CDR3aa: CASSDLRGHGNTIYF
d_gene: -; v_gene: TRBV5-1; j_gene: TRBJ2-5; CDR3aa: CASSPLGAETQYF
d_gene: TRBD2; v_gene: TRBV7-2; j_gene: TRBJ2-7; CDR3aa: CASSLDVTSWNEQYF
d_gene: -; v_gene: TRBV6-1; j_gene: TRBJ1-5; CDR3aa: CASSQDTGIPQHF
d_gene: TRBD2; v_gene: TRBV11-3; j_gene: TRBJ2-5; CDR3aa: CASSTPGGTQYF
d_gene: -; v_gene: TRBV5-6; j_gene: TRBJ2-2; CDR3aa: CASSLGGAPVTGELFF
d_gene: TRBD1; v_gene: TRBV7-8; j_gene: TRBJ1-6; CDR3aa: CASSLALGDSNSPLHF
d_gene: -; v_gene: TRBV28; j_gene: TRBJ2-3; CDR3aa: CAMSAPGTDTQYF
d_gene: -; v_gene: TRBV19; j_gene: TRBJ1-1; CDR3aa: CASSIRTENTEAFF
d_gene: -; v_gene: TRBV30; j_gene: TRBJ1-6; CDR3aa: CAWSAAGSYNSPLHF
d_gene: -; v_gene: TRBV10-3; j_gene: TRBJ1-2; CDR3aa: CAISESTRGYGYTF
d_gene: TRBD2; v_gene: TRBV30; j_gene: TRBJ2-7; CDR3aa: CAWTLRGGGSTEQYF
d_gene: -; v_gene: TRBV7-2; j_gene: TRBJ2-7; CDR3aa: CASSFSGDSEQYF
d_gene: -; v_gene: TRBV4-1; j_gene: TRBJ2-7; CDR3aa: CASSQGFRGISYEQYF
d_gene: -; v_gene: TRBV7-2; j_gene: TRBJ1-2; CDR3aa: CASSLGAGSGYTF
d_gene: -; v_gene: TRBV10-3; j_gene: TRBJ2-7; CDR3aa: CAISESFSYEQYF
d_gene: -; v_gene: TRBV10-3; j_gene: TRBJ1-1; CDR3aa: CATSPGPKNTEAFF
d_gene: TRBD2; v_gene: TRBV7-2; j_gene: TRBJ2-4; CDR3aa: CASIERGLGKNIQYF
d_gene: -; v_gene: TRBV5-6; j_gene: TRBJ1-3; CDR3aa: CASSRSVGVNIGNTIYF
d_gene: -; v_gene: TRBV30; j_gene: TRBJ1-1; CDR3aa: CAWSEGSLETEAFF
d_gene: TRBD1; v_gene: TRBV19; j_gene: TRBJ1-4; CDR3aa: CASSTGQATNEKLFF
d_gene: -; v_gene: TRBV20-1; j_gene: TRBJ2-1; CDR3aa: CSVYSRQEQFF
d_gene: TRBD2; v_gene: TRBV11-3; j_gene: TRBJ2-7; CDR3aa: CASSQRGGRFVEQYF
d_gene: -; v_gene: TRBV7-2; j_gene: TRBJ2-7; CDR3aa: CASSSFDGLGEQYF
d_gene: -; v_gene: TRBV9; j_gene: TRBJ2-5; CDR3aa: CASSAGRRETQYF